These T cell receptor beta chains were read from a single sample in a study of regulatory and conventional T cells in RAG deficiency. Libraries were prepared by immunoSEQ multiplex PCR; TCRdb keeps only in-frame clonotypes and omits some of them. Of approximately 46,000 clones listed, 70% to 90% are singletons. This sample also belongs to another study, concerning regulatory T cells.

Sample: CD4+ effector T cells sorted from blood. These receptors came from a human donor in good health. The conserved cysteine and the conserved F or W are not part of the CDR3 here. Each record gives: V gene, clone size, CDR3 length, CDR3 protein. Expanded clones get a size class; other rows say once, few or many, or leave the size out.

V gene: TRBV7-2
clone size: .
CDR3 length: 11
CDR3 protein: ASSFRINQPQH

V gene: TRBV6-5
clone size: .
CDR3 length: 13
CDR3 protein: ASSPGAPGGETQY

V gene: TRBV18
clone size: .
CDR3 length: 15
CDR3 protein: ASSPRALGAGTGELF

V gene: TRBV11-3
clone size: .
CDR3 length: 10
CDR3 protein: ASSFSGGEQY

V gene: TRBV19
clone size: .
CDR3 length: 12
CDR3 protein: ASSIGPGEYGYT

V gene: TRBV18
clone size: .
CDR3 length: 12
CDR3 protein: ASSPTDRGLEAF

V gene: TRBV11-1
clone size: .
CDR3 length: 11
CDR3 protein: ASSLGGRQPQY

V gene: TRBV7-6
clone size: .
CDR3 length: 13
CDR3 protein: ASSLSGDSSYEQY

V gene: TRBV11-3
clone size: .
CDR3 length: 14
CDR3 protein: ASSLIAGSSTDTQY

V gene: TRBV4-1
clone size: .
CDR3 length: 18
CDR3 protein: ASSQPLQDPLYSGANVLT

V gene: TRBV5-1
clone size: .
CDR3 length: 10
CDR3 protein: ASAGGQETQY

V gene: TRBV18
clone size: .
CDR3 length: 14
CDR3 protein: ASSPPGQPGSYGYT

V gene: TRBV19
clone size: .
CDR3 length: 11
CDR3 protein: ASKRAGTGELF

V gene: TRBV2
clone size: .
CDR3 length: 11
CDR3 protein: ATEREGGQPQH

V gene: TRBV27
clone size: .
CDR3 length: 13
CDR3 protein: ASSLSAGGAGELF

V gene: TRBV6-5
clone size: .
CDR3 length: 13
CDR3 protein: ASSYLRDPPYEQY

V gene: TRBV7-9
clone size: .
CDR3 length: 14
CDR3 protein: ASSLWAGLSYNEQF

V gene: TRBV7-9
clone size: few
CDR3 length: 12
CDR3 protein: ASNLGVGSYEQY

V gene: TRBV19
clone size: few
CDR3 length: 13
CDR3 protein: ASSKATSGNSEQY

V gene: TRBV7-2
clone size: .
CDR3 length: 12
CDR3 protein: ASSFSGSLGTQY

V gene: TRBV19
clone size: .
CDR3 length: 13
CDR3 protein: ASSMGGRGNQPQH

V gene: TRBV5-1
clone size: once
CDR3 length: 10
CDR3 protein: ASSLPAETQY

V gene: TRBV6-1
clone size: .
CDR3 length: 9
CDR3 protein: ASWSGNTIY